This T cell receptor beta chain emerged from a study of STAT3 mutations in large granular lymphocyte leukemia. Study-level background: Canonical activating STAT3 mutations were detected in roughly half of the longitudinally sequenced T-LGLL patients. More than half of T-LGLL patients received immunosuppressive therapy.

Unmatched junction bases numbered 10, after V lost 2 bases and J lost 15 bases. This CDR3 comprises 13 residues. Germline V gene data show CDR1 as MNHEY and CDR2 as SMNVEV (reference sequence). In this sample, this clone is large. Antigen unknown. Study results and caveats: Some patients had dominant TCR clones larger than their STAT3 mutant burden. Every T-LGLL patient had at least one immunodominant TCRbeta clonotype.

Sequenced by immunoSEQ multiplex PCR; TCRdb stores in-frame clones only, minus some. The sample contains roughly 1,800 clones, 55% of which appear only once. The TCR comes from a man aged 60 to 75 with T-cell large granular lymphocyte leukemia. Some clones in this sample may be carry-over from other donors' samples. Sequencing was performed on peripheral blood mononuclear cells. The chain joins TRBV27 to TRBJ2-1; 7 bases line up with TRBD1. The CDR3 DNA follows: TGTGCCAGCAGTTTAAATGACAGGGCCTATATGTTCTTC. It codes for CASSLNDRAYMFF.